The T cell receptor (beta chain) under discussion was sequenced for a study of OX40 agonist ivuxolimab in advanced cancers. On the study more broadly: Ivuxolimab, an antibody acting as an agonist of OX40 (CD134), was used to treat patients.

This clone was counted a few times. This table comes from immunoSEQ multiplex PCR, and its TCRdb copy is limited to in-frame clones, with some not included. The sample lists some 35,000 clones; around 85% were seen once. The material sequenced was CD4+ or CD8+ T cells sorted from blood, taken in a trial of the OX40 agonist ivuxolimab. This TCR was recovered from an adult with an advanced solid tumor such as melanoma, head and neck, liver or kidney cancer.

DNA of the CDR3: TGTGCCAGCAGCTTGTTCGTCGGTGGGGCCTACAATGAGCAGTTCTTC. It codes for CASSLFVGGAYNEQFF. The J gene is TRBJ2-1, the V gene TRBV5-8; D call uncertain. Germline V gene sequence: CDR1 SGHTS, CDR2 YDEGEE. The V and J ends lost 1 base and 2 bases respectively, with 13 bases between them. The CDR3 has 16 amino acids. Full variable domain (rest looked up from reference TRBV5-8 and TRBJ2-1): EAGVTQSPTHLIKTRGQQATLRCSPISGHTSVYWYQQALGLGLQFLLWYDEGEERNRGNFPPRFSGRQFPNYSSELNVNALELEDSALYLCASSLFVGGAYNEQFFGPGTRLTVL.